The 14 T cell receptor beta chains given below trace back to one sample, sequenced in a study of cytomegalovirus exposure and HLA in healthy donors. This PCR relied on a set of 60 Vbeta primers and 13 Jbeta primers. Method: immunoSEQ multiplex PCR; TCRdb's copy keeps in-frame clones and lacks some. The sample records approximately 160,000 clones, roughly four fifths being singletons. Sequenced input: PBMCs. These receptors all stem from a man between 50 and 59 years old in good health and CMV-seropositive.

The chain joins TRBV6-4 to TRBJ2-1; D may be TRBD2 (7 bases). V lost 6 bases and J lost 5, with 17 bases in between. This CDR3 has 15 residues. The V gene's germline CDR1 is MRHNA and CDR2 SNTAGT. CDR3: CASSPLGGANNEQFF. In DNA form, the CDR3 reads TGTGCCAGCAGCCCTTTGGGGGGGGCAAACAATGAGCAGTTCTTC.

The genes are TRBV30 and TRBJ2-7, with unresolved D. Germline loops: CDR1 GTSNPN, CDR2 SVGIG (reference sequence). The V end lost 4 bases, the J end lost 1 base, and 11 bases lay between the germline ends. The CDR3 consists of 13 residues. This CDR3 is CAWNSLRSYEQYF. In DNA form, the CDR3 reads TGTGCCTGGAACAGCCTAAGATCCTACGAGCAGTACTTC. The full variable domain, rest sourced from reference TRBV30 and TRBJ2-7, is SQTIHQWPATLVQPVGSPLSLECTVEGTSNPNLYWYRQAAGRGLQLLFYSVGIGQISSEVPQNLSASRPQDRQFILSSKKLLLSDSGFYLCAWNSLRSYEQYFGPGTRLTVT.

Remarks on this clone: In the same sample, other DNA sequences code for this CDR3. This chain joins TRBV2 and TRBJ2-5, with a possible D match to TRBD2 (6 bases). CDR1 and CDR2 (germline): SNHLY, FYNNEI. Trimming shortened V by 6 bases and J by 4 bases, and 6 bases separated the two germline ends. The length of the CDR3 is 11 residues. The CDR3 DNA is TGTGCCAGCAGGGGGGGAGAGACCCAGTACTTC. Its protein product is CASRGGETQYF.

This clone was picked up one time. The chain uses TRBV27 and TRBJ1-6; TRBD1 agrees at 7 bases. The CDR3 is made up of 17 amino acids. V dropped 5 bases and J dropped 2; count of bases not matched to a gene: 9. From germline, CDR1 is MNHEY and CDR2 SMNVEV (reference sequence). The CDR3 region is CASSPPNRGPYNSPLHF. The DNA of the CDR3 is TGTGCCAGCAGTCCACCAAACAGGGGACCCTATAATTCACCCCTCCACTTT.

The chain has TRBV6-5 and TRBJ1-2, with D tentatively TRBD1 (6 bases). Trimming removed 0 bases from V and 3 bases from J, with 14 bases in between. The germline gives CDR1 MNHEY, CDR2 SVGAGI. The CDR3 consists of 16 residues. The chain's CDR3 is CASSYSRDKPYYGYTF. Here the CDR3 DNA reads TGTGCCAGCAGTTACTCCCGGGACAAGCCCTACTATGGCTACACCTTC.

This clone is a singleton in its sample. The chain carries TRBV5-6 and TRBJ2-2; 8 bases align to TRBD2. J lost 6 bases, V lost 6 bases, and 4 bases had no gene match. The CDR3 has 13 residues. Germline CDR1 and CDR2: SGHDT and YYEEEE. The CDR3 is CASKSGGSGELFF. CDR3 bases: TGTGCCAGCAAATCGGGGGGGTCCGGGGAGCTGTTTTTT.

V and J are TRBV28 and TRBJ2-2, with TRBD1 as a possible D gene (6 bases). There are 14 residues in the CDR3. The germline V gene encodes CDR1 MDHEN and CDR2 SYDVKM. With 3 bases removed from V and 6 bases from J, the gap between germline ends came to 11 bases. CDR3 amino acids: CASSLSGQPGELFF. The DNA of the CDR3 is TGTGCCAGCAGTTTGTCAGGACAGCCCGGGGAGCTGTTTTTT.

The chain carries TRBV9 and TRBJ2-7; weak D call: TRBD1 (5 bases). V lost 0 bases and J lost 3, with 10 bases in between. The CDR3 is 14 amino acids. Germline CDR1 and CDR2: SGDLS and YYNGEE. Written as DNA, the CDR3 is TGTGCCAGCAGCGTAGGACAGCTAAACTACGAGCAGTACTTC. The encoded protein is CASSVGQLNYEQYF. The full variable domain, in which reference TRBV9 and TRBJ2-7 provide the parts outside the CDR3, is DSGVTQTPKHLITATGQRVTLRCSPRSGDLSVYWYQQSLDQGLQFLIQYYNGEERAKGNILERFSAQQFPDLHSELNLSSLELGDSALYFCASSVGQLNYEQYFGPGTRLTVT.

This clone was seen just once. The rearrangement joins TRBV5-5 to TRBJ1-2, with D unresolved. Germline V gene lookup returns CDR1 SGHKS and CDR2 YYEKEE (reference sequence). This CDR3 region has 16 residues. Between the trimmed V and J ends, which lost 2 bases and 0 bases, there was a span of 14 bases. CDR3 in DNA: TGTGCCAGCAGCTTTTCTGACACCTCCGCTAACTATGGCTACACCTTC. Translating it yields CASSFSDTSANYGYTF.

This sequence joins TRBV27 and TRBJ1-1; TRBD1 might be the D (5 bases). The germline V gene encodes CDR1 MNHEY and CDR2 SMNVEV (reference sequence). The V and J ends lost 5 bases and 0 bases respectively, with 13 bases between them. The CDR3 covers 15 residues. CDR3 sequence: CASSPSTVMNTEAFF. For the CDR3, the DNA is TGTGCCAGCAGTCCCTCGACAGTCATGAACACTGAAGCTTTCTTT.

The genes are TRBV5-8 and TRBJ1-5; D is perhaps TRBD1 (6 bases). Germline loops: CDR1 SGHTS, CDR2 YDEGEE. Trimming shortened V by 9 bases and J by 4 bases, and 17 bases separated the two germline ends. CDR3 length: 14 amino acids. In nucleotides, the CDR3 is TGTGCCACCGGGTCCGGACAGAAAAATCAGCCCCAGCATTTT. This encodes CATGSGQKNQPQHF.

The genes are TRBV9 and TRBJ2-1; tentatively, D is TRBD2 (5 bases). The CDR3 is 15 residues long. Trimming left V 0 bases short and J 1 base short, with 8 bases between. Germline CDR1 SGDLS, CDR2 YYNGEE. This CDR3 is CASSVEGASYNEQFF. CDR3 DNA sequence: TGTGCCAGCAGCGTAGAGGGAGCTTCCTACAATGAGCAGTTCTTC.

The chain joins TRBV18 to TRBJ2-3, with 15 bases lining up with TRBD2. With 2 bases clipped from V and 3 bases from J, the junction kept 3 bases outside the gene matches. The CDR3 runs to 17 residues. Germline V CDR1 and CDR2: KGHSH, LQKENI. CDR3 sequence reads: CASSPGTSGGSTDTQYF. CDR3 DNA sequence: TGTGCCAGCTCACCAGGGACTAGCGGGGGGTCAACAGATACGCAGTATTTT.

As to this clone: Other DNA sequences in this specimen translate into the identical CDR3. The chain uses TRBV30 and TRBJ1-3, with 8 bases fitting TRBD1. J gave up 1 base and V 2 bases, and 4 bases lay outside the gene matches. The germline V gene encodes CDR1 GTSNPN and CDR2 SVGIG (reference sequence). The CDR3 runs 15 residues. The DNA of the CDR3 is TGTGCCTGGAGTCGTACAGGGGGTTCTGGAAACACCATATATTTT. It translates to CAWSRTGGSGNTIYF. Combining the CDR3 with reference TRBV30 and TRBJ1-3 gives the whole variable domain SQTIHQWPATLVQPVGSPLSLECTVEGTSNPNLYWYRQAAGRGLQLLFYSVGIGQISSEVPQNLSASRPQDRQFILSSKKLLLSDSGFYLCAWSRTGGSGNTIYFGEGSWLTVV.